This entry lists 21 T cell receptor beta chains sequenced from one sample in a study of shared clonotypes between healthy human individuals. Method: immunoSEQ multiplex PCR; TCRdb's copy keeps in-frame clones and lacks some. The table lists 650,000 to 800,000 clones, roughly 72% of them singletons, with approximately 1.7% in the top ten. Sequencing was performed on memory CD4+ T cells sorted from blood. Regarding subset: CD45RA-negative fraction. All receptors derive from a woman aged 25 to 39 in good health.

To note about this clone: The sample holds other DNA sequences that translate to the same CDR3. The chain is built from TRBV2 and TRBJ1-2, with 7 bases aligning to TRBD1. The CDR3 has 14 residues. V lost 5 bases and J lost 0; bases outside the gene matches: 3. CDR1 SNHLY and CDR2 FYNNEI come from the germline V gene. The CDR3 nucleotides read TGTGCCAGCAGTTACAGGGGAGCTAACTATGGCTACACCTTC. This encodes CASSYRGANYGYTF. The whole variable domain, remainder taken from reference TRBV2 and TRBJ1-2, is EPEVTQTPSHQVTQMGQEVILRCVPISNHLYFYWYRQILGQKVEFLVSFYNNEISEKSEIFDDQFSVERPDGSNFTLKIRSTKLEDSAMYFCASSYRGANYGYTFGSGTRLTVV.

The CDR3 region is CASRSREQYF. The CDR3 DNA reads as TGTGCCAGCAGGTCCCGCGAGCAGTACTTC. The V gene is TRBV2, the J gene TRBJ2-7; D gene ambiguous. The CDR3 length is 10 residues. CDR1 is SNHLY and CDR2 is FYNNEI in the germline V gene. V lost 6 bases and J lost 6, with 6 bases in between.

This clone was counted once. The chain joins TRBV18 to TRBJ2-5; the match to TRBD1 covers 7 bases. The CDR3 contains 13 residues. From germline, CDR1 is KGHSH and CDR2 LQKENI. Trimming cost V 2 bases and J 4 bases; bases outside gene matches: 1. This CDR3 is CASSPEGAETQYF. The CDR3, as DNA: TGTGCCAGCTCACCAGAGGGGGCAGAGACCCAGTACTTC. Drawing the rest from reference TRBV18 and TRBJ2-5, the complete variable domain is NAGVMQNPRHLVRRRGQEARLRCSPMKGHSHVYWYRQLPEEGLKFMVYLQKENIIDESGMPKERFSAEFPKEGPSILRIQQVVRGDSAAYFCASSPEGAETQYFGPGTRLLVL.

V usage is TRBV6-6 and J usage is TRBJ1-2; D remains ambiguous. V lost 0 bases, J lost 6 bases, and 8 bases lay in between. The length of the CDR3 is 13 residues. The germline gives CDR1 MNHNY, CDR2 SVGAGI (reference sequence). The CDR3 DNA reads as TGTGCCAGCAGTTACTCGTCTCACGATGGCTACACCTTC. Translated, it gives CASSYSSHDGYTF.

This clone was seen more than once but under ten times. The CDR3 nucleotides are TGTGCCAGCAGCTCACCGGGACACCTGAACACTGAAGCTTTCTTT. This codes for CASSSPGHLNTEAFF. The chain has TRBV7-9 and TRBJ1-1, with D maybe TRBD1 (6 bases). Germline CDR1 reads SEHNR; CDR2 reads FQNEAQ (reference sequence). Deletions cut 4 bases from V and 0 bases from J, with 12 bases between. The CDR3 is made up of 15 amino acids.

The CDR3 DNA reads TGTGCCAGCAGCACGTCCGTCGGCACTGAAGCTTTCTTT. It codes for CASSTSVGTEAFF. V is TRBV7-3 and J is TRBJ1-1; D is unresolved. The germline V gene encodes CDR1 SGHTA and CDR2 FQGTGA. This CDR3 contains 13 residues. V lost 5 bases and J lost 4, with 11 bases in between.

The genes are TRBV19 and TRBJ1-1, with no clear D. Germline V gene lookup returns CDR1 LNHDA and CDR2 SQIVND (reference sequence). The CDR3 is 12 amino acids. V lost 5 bases to trimming and J lost 7 bases, with 11 bases between them. The CDR3 loop reads CASSPDGSEAFF. In nucleotides, the CDR3 is TGTGCCAGTAGTCCGGACGGAAGTGAAGCTTTCTTT.

This chain links TRBV7-2 with TRBJ2-5; 8 bases align to TRBD2. Germline V lookup: CDR1 SGHTA, CDR2 FQGNSA. Unmatched junction bases numbered 10, after V lost 3 bases and J lost 4 bases. The CDR3 length is 16 residues. This CDR3 reads CASSFSSGPQGETQYF. As DNA, the CDR3 is TGTGCCAGCAGCTTTTCTAGCGGGCCTCAAGGAGAGACCCAGTACTTC. The full variable domain, with the rest looked up from reference TRBV7-2 and TRBJ2-5, is GAGVSQSPSNKVTEKGKDVELRCDPISGHTALYWYRQSLGQGLEFLIYFQGNSAPDKSGLPSDRFSAERTGGSVSTLTIQRTQQEDSAVYLCASSFSSGPQGETQYFGPGTRLLVL.

The rearrangement uses TRBV13 and TRBJ2-7; perhaps TRBD1 as D (6 bases). Trimming pared 5 bases from V and 3 bases from J, leaving 17 bases between. Germline CDR1 is PRHDT and CDR2 is FYEKMQ (reference sequence). This CDR3 region has 15 residues. As DNA, the CDR3 is TGTGCCAGCAGCGTCCGCAGGGGTTTGAACTACGAGCAGTACTTC. Its translation is CASSVRRGLNYEQYF.

A remark on this clone: This same CDR3 is encoded by further DNA sequences in the sample. The chain joins TRBV5-1 to TRBJ2-3; 7 nucleotides line up with TRBD1. The CDR3 runs 14 residues. Germline CDR1 reads SGHRS; CDR2 reads YFSETQ. With 0 bases clipped from V and 5 bases from J, the junction kept 3 bases outside the gene matches. CDR3 DNA sequence: TGCGCCAGCAGCTTGGGACAGGGCGGAGATACGCAGTATTTT. Its translation is CASSLGQGGDTQYF.

This chain connects TRBV4-1 to TRBJ1-1; D unclear. V was trimmed by 0 bases and J by 12 bases, leaving 14 bases between them. Germline V gives CDR1 MGHRA, CDR2 YSYEKL. The CDR3 loop spans 13 amino acids. The CDR3 DNA is TGCGCCAGCAGCCAAGAGGACCTTGGTGTGACTTTCTTT. This gives the protein CASSQEDLGVTFF.

V is TRBV28 and J is TRBJ2-5, with D perhaps matching TRBD2 (5 bases). The CDR3 length is 15 residues. CDR1 is MDHEN, CDR2 SYDVKM, per germline. Trimming removed 6 bases from V and 4 bases from J, with 18 bases in between. The CDR3 sequence is CASSRKRKQRETQYF. As DNA, the CDR3 is TGTGCCAGCAGCCGTAAGCGGAAACAGAGAGAGACCCAGTACTTC.

The chain recombines TRBV28 with TRBJ1-2, with D perhaps matching TRBD1 (6 bases). V was trimmed by 11 bases and J by 7 bases, leaving 20 bases between them. From germline, CDR1 is MDHEN and CDR2 SYDVKM. CDR3 length: 13 amino acids. Here the CDR3 reads CAALKGGSGGYTF. Here the CDR3 DNA reads TGTGCCGCCCTTAAGGGGGGGAGCGGTGGCTACACCTTC.

V gene TRBV28 combines with J gene TRBJ2-5; TRBD1 aligns across 12 bases. Trimming took 6 bases from V and 4 from J; bases not matched to a gene: 3. The germline V gene has CDR1 MDHEN and CDR2 SYDVKM. The CDR3 is made up of 14 amino acids. The CDR3 reads CASRRDRGPETQYF. CDR3 bases: TGTGCCAGCAGGAGGGACAGGGGGCCAGAGACCCAGTACTTC.

The chain joins TRBV5-1 to TRBJ2-1; 13 bases match TRBD2. From germline, CDR1 is SGHRS and CDR2 YFSETQ. The CDR3 loop spans 17 amino acids. J lost 6 bases, V lost 4 bases, and 10 bases had no gene match. DNA of the CDR3: TGCGCCAGCAGCGTGGCAGCGGGGACTAGCGGGGTCAATGAGCAGTTCTTC. It encodes CASSVAAGTSGVNEQFF.

The chain has TRBV28 and TRBJ1-5; possible D gene TRBD1, 6 bases. Deletions cut 2 bases from V and 4 bases from J, with 15 bases between. The CDR3 is made up of 16 amino acids. Germline CDR1 is MDHEN and CDR2 is SYDVKM. CDR3 nucleotides: TGTGCCAGCAGTTTAGGGTCCAGGGGCGGGAATCAGCCCCAGCATTTT. Protein product: CASSLGSRGGNQPQHF.

The rearrangement joins TRBV4-1 to TRBJ2-5; 9 nucleotides agree with TRBD2. The DNA matches TRBJ2-7 better at its end, which makes the J call doubtful. This CDR3 comprises 16 residues. Germline CDR1 reads MGHRA; CDR2 reads YSYEKL. The CDR3 spells CASSQYWGLANYEQYF. Here the CDR3 DNA reads TGCGCCAGCAGCCAATATTGGGGACTAGCAAACTACGAGCAGTACTTC.

The V and J genes are TRBV19 and TRBJ1-1; D is unresolved. CDR1 is LNHDA and CDR2 is SQIVND in the germline V gene (reference sequence). V was shortened by 3 bases and J by 6 bases, with 17 bases between the two germline ends. CDR3 length: 15 residues. The CDR3 is CASSISSAGKPEAFF. For the CDR3, the DNA is TGTGCCAGTAGTATCTCTTCCGCGGGAAAGCCTGAAGCTTTCTTT.

The V call is TRBV6-1, the J call TRBJ2-7, with 7 bases that match TRBD1. The germline CDR1 and CDR2 sequences are MNHNS and SASEGT. This CDR3 contains 15 residues. After removal of 5 bases from V and 4 bases from J, the junction contained 11 bases not matched to a gene. For the CDR3, the DNA is TGTGCCAGCAGTCCCGTCGACAGGGCAATGTACGAGCAGTACTTC. Residues: CASSPVDRAMYEQYF.

The chain has TRBV7-2 and TRBJ2-3, with 12 bases aligning to TRBD2. The junction had 8 bases not matched to a gene; V was cut back by 5 bases and J by 5 bases. Germline V lookup: CDR1 SGHTA, CDR2 FQGNSA. CDR3 size: 16 residues. DNA for the CDR3: TGTGCCAGCAGCCTAAGACTAGCGGGAGCTGGAGATACGCAGTATTTT. Protein product: CASSLRLAGAGDTQYF.

Ten or more counts support this clone. The chain recombines TRBV6-5 with TRBJ1-1; 8 bases align to TRBD1. The CDR3 length is 16 residues. Germline values: CDR1 MNHEY, CDR2 SVGAGI. V lost 2 bases to trimming and J lost 0 bases; unmatched junction nucleotides: 5. The DNA for the CDR3 is TGTGCCAGCAGTTACGACAGGGGATTGATGAACACTGAAGCTTTCTTT. It codes for CASSYDRGLMNTEAFF.